A single sample is the source of the 5 T cell receptor beta chains below, sequenced in a study of blood T cell repertoires in COVID-19. Clones were read by immunoSEQ multiplex PCR, and TCRdb kept only the in-frame ones, dropping some. The sample contains tens of thousands of clones, about nine tenths of which appear only once. Sequenced sample: peripheral blood. The receptors originated from a woman aged 55 to 70 with COVID-19, enrolled during active disease.

This clone was seen a single time. The V call is TRBV4-3, the J call TRBJ2-3; D call uncertain. The V end was cut by 0 bases, the J end by 3 bases, with 19 bases between. The CDR3 extends over 18 amino acids. CDR1 and CDR2 (germline): LGHNA, YSLEER. The CDR3 spells CASSQDSRSWSPTDTQYF. The CDR3 bases are TGCGCCAGCAGCCAAGACTCCCGCTCGTGGAGTCCGACAGATACGCAGTATTTT.

The chain recombines TRBV7-9 with TRBJ2-1; D is perhaps TRBD2 (6 bases). Germline CDR1 reads SEHNR; CDR2 reads FQNEAQ (reference sequence). Trimming shortened V by 3 bases and J by 5 bases, and 8 bases separated the two germline ends. CDR3 size: 13 residues. The CDR3: CASSLDYHNEQFF. CDR3 bases: TGTGCCAGCAGCTTGGACTACCACAATGAGCAGTTCTTC.

V is TRBV9 and J is TRBJ2-7; 8 nucleotides align to TRBD2. CDR1 SGDLS and CDR2 YYNGEE come from the germline V gene. The CDR3 spans 14 residues. Trimming took 3 bases from V and 2 from J; bases not matched to a gene: 4. CDR3 in amino acids: CASSALADAYEQYF. The CDR3 DNA follows: TGTGCCAGCAGCGCACTAGCGGATGCCTACGAGCAGTACTTC. Complete variable domain (other parts from reference TRBV9 and TRBJ2-7): DSGVTQTPKHLITATGQRVTLRCSPRSGDLSVYWYQQSLDQGLQFLIQYYNGEERAKGNILERFSAQQFPDLHSELNLSSLELGDSALYFCASSALADAYEQYFGPGTRLTVT.

The chain joins TRBV28 to TRBJ1-5; a weak D match, TRBD1 (6 bases). The CDR3 extends over 16 amino acids. Deletions cut 7 bases from V and 7 bases from J, with 23 bases between. Germline V gene data show CDR1 as MDHEN and CDR2 as SYDVKM. The DNA for the CDR3 is TGTGCCAGCACCTCAGGTCAGGGGCAGAGCGGACAGCCCCAGCATTTT. Amino acid sequence: CASTSGQGQSGQPQHF. Looking up the rest from reference TRBV28 and TRBJ1-5 gives the full variable domain: DVKVTQSSRYLVKRTGEKVFLECVQDMDHENMFWYRQDPGLGLRLIYFSYDVKMKEKGDIPEGYSVSREKKERFSLILESASTNQTSMYLCASTSGQGQSGQPQHFGDGTRLSIL.

This clone was seen a handful of times. The chain combines TRBV29-1 with TRBJ2-3; 7 bases fit TRBD2. Per germline, CDR1 SQVTM and CDR2 ANQGSEA. The CDR3 runs to 12 residues. Trimming removed 7 bases from V and 4 bases from J; junction bases left unmatched: 5. In DNA form, the CDR3 reads TGCAGCGGTAAGCGGGAAGCAGATACGCAGTATTTT. Protein: CSGKREADTQYF.